This TCR beta chain is drawn from a study of prognosis after radiotherapy for stage I lung cancer. About the study: Patients received stereotactic body radiotherapy alone, with no concurrent therapy. A handful of patients developed distant metastases (median 7 months) after radiotherapy; roughly 14 showed no significant progression.

Overall study findings and caveats: For the expanded TCR clones, whether they were tumor-specific was not determined. Patients who had metastases reportedly showed TRBV and TRBJ gene usage that varied from that of patients who did not.

Amplicons of TCR beta CDR3 were generated from genomic DNA by two-round multiplex PCR. Every TRBV and TRBJ gene had its own specific primer in first-round PCR. TCRdb passed the multiplex PCR reads through MiXCR, listing each CDR3 protein once. The data contain around 30,000 distinct CDR3 sequences, around 30% of them singletons. A remark on this clonotype: Its antigen is unidentified.

This CDR3 is built from 12 residues. Per germline, CDR1 DFQATT and CDR2 SNEGSKA (reference sequence). V shed 7 bases and J shed 4 bases, with 11 bases lying between them. The V call is TRBV20-1, the J call TRBJ2-1; D is uncertain. The receptor was isolated from a donor over 45 with non-small cell lung cancer. Sequencing used PBMCs, obtained before or after stereotactic body radiation therapy (not recorded which). The DNA for the CDR3 is TGCAGTGATAGCACTGCTTACAATGAGCAGTTCTTC. This codes for CSDSTAYNEQFF.